This is a list of T cell receptor beta chains from one sample in a study of cytomegalovirus exposure and HLA in healthy donors. Repertoires were generated with immunoSEQ multiplex PCR, while TCRdb's copy carries only in-frame clones and drops some. Among about 150,000 clones, 75% were seen once, and the ten largest hold 1.3% to 1.5%. The sample comprised PBMCs. Source of these receptors: a man aged 18 to 30 in good health and CMV-seronegative. Both conserved end residues are trimmed from each CDR3.

j_call: TRBJ1-3; v_call: TRBV30; cdr3_aa: ACTGNSLGNTIY
j_call: TRBJ1-1; v_call: TRBV19; cdr3_aa: ASSNSGTGNTEAF
j_call: TRBJ1-5; v_call: TRBV2; cdr3_aa: ASRPPPGTSNQPQH
j_call: TRBJ2-7; v_call: TRBV7-6; cdr3_aa: ASSHGENSYEQY
j_call: TRBJ2-6; v_call: TRBV2; cdr3_aa: ASRLPRLAGGPRGSGANVLT
j_call: TRBJ2-3; v_call: TRBV7-9; cdr3_aa: SSNTLAGGPGDTQY
j_call: TRBJ2-7; v_call: TRBV4-1; cdr3_aa: ASSPRGLAAEQY
j_call: TRBJ1-2; v_call: TRBV27; cdr3_aa: ASSLSGGGGYT
j_call: TRBJ1-2; v_call: TRBV28; cdr3_aa: ASSLRDRADYGYT
j_call: TRBJ1-6; v_call: TRBV19; cdr3_aa: ASRRDSENSPLH
j_call: TRBJ2-7; v_call: TRBV10-3; cdr3_aa: AISHPPGGSYEQY
j_call: TRBJ1-3; v_call: TRBV30; cdr3_aa: ACTGLGGNTIY